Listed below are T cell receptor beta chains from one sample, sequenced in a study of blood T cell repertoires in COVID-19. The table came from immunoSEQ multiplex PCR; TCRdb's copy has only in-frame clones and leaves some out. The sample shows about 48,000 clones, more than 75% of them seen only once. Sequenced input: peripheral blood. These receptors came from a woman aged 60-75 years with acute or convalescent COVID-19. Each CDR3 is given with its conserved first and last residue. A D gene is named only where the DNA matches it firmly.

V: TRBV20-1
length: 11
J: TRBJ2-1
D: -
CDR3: CSARRGGEQFF

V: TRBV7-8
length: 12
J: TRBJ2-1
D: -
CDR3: CASSQTRTGQFF

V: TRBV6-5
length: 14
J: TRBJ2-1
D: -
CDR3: CASRDIGPYNEQFF

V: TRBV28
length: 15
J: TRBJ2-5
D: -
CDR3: CASSTPGTGGETQYF

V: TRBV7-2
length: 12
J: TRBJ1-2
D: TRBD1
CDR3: CASSRDRDGYTF

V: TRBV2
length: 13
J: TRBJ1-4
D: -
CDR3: CASSGLRGEKLFF

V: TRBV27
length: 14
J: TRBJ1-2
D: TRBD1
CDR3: CASARTGGSYGYTF

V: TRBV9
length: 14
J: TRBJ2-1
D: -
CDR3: CASSVTTAYNEQFF

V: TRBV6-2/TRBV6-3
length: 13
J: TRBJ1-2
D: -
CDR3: CASSVRGDYGYTF

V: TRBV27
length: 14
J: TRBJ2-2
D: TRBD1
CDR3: CASSSTGVTGELFF

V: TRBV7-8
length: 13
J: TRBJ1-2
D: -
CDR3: CASSLGRIYGYTF

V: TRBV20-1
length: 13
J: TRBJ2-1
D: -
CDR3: CSASGAGLGEQFF

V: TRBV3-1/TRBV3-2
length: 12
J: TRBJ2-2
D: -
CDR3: CASSLVEGELFF

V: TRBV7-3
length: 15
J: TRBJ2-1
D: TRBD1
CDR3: CASSPQGTVYNEQFF

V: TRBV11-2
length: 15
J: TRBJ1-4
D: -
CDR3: CASSRRTVTNEKLFF

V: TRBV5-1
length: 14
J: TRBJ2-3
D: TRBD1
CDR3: CASSFRQGPDTQYF

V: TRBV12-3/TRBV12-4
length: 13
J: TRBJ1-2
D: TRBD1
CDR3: CASSGGGGSGYTF

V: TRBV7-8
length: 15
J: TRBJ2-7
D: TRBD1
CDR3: CASSPSDRGEYQQYF

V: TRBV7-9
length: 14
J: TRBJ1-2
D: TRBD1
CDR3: CASTKSQGAGGYTF

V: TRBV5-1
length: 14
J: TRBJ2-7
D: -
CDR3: CASSIPTRGGEQYF

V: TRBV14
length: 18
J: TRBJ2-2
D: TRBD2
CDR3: CASSQIGLAGSRGGELFF

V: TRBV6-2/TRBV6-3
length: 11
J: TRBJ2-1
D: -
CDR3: CASSDRNEQFF

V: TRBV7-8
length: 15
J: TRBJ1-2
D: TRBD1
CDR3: CASSFTRDRENGYTF

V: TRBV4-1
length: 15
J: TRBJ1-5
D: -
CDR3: CASSQVPGVRQPQHF

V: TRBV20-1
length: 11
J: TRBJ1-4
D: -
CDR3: CSARTARVALF

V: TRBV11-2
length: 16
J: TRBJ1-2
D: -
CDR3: CASSLGGAAANYGYTF

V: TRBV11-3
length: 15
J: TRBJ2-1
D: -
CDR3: CASSLGTSWGGEQFF

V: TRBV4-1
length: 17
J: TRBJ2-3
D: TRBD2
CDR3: CASSPLVPGLAGSEQYF

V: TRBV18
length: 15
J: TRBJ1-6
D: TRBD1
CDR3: CASSPLDREKSPLHF

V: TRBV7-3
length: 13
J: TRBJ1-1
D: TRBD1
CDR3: CASRSDRVTEAFF

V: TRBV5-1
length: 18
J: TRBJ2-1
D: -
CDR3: CASSSTPGGTLSYNEQFF

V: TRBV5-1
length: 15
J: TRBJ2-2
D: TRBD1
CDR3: CASSLGQGSIGELFF

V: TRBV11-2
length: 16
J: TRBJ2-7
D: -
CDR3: CASSFFPTENSYEQYF

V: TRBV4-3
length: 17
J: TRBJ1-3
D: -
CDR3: CASSQEWQAHPGNTIYF

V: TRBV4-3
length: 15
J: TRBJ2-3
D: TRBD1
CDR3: CASSLTGDFTDTQYF

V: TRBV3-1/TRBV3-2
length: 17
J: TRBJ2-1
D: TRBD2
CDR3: CASSQDRTSGRIGEQFF

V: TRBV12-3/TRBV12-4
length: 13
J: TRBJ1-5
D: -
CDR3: CASSLTVHQPQHF